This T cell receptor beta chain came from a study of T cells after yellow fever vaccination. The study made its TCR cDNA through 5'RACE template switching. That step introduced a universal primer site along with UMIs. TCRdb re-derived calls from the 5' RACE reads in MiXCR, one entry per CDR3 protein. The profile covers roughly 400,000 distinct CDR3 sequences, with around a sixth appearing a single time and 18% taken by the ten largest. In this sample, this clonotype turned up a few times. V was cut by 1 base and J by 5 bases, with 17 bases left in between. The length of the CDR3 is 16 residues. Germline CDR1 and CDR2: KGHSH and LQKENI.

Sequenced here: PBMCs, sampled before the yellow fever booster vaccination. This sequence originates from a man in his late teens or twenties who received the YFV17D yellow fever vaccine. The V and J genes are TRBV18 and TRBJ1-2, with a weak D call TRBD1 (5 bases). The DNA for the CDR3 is TGTGCCAGCTCACCACGAGACGGGACCACAGGATATGGCTACACCTTC. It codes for CASSPRDGTTGYGYTF.